This is a list of T cell receptor beta chains from one sample in a study of blood T cell repertoires in COVID-19. The method was immunoSEQ multiplex PCR; TCRdb's version includes in-frame clones alone and lacks a portion of them. The sample yields about 87,000 clones, about 89% seen once. Sequencing used peripheral blood. All receptors come from a human donor with acute or convalescent COVID-19. The donor label of this sample is uncertain. The CDR3 runs from the conserved cysteine through the conserved F or W. Clone sizes are given selectively: once, few, many, or a class where the clone is expanded.

cdr3_aa: CASSPFSTGSTYGYTF
j_call: TRBJ1-2
v_call: TRBV18
clone_size: few

cdr3_aa: CASSDPGLAGGLAKNIQYF
j_call: TRBJ2-4
v_call: TRBV7-2
clone_size: .

cdr3_aa: CASLGTSRETQYF
j_call: TRBJ2-5
v_call: TRBV28
clone_size: once

cdr3_aa: CASSYSLLAGWADTQYF
j_call: TRBJ2-3
v_call: TRBV3-1/TRBV3-2
clone_size: .

cdr3_aa: CASHPSTGTFYEQYF
j_call: TRBJ2-7
v_call: TRBV6-5
clone_size: few

cdr3_aa: CASSQQTGSEQFF
j_call: TRBJ2-1
v_call: TRBV14
clone_size: .

cdr3_aa: CASSFQGGYGYTF
j_call: TRBJ1-2
v_call: TRBV28
clone_size: .

cdr3_aa: CASSFLAGGTYEQYF
j_call: TRBJ2-7
v_call: TRBV7-8
clone_size: .

cdr3_aa: CASSYSDSLPYNEQFF
j_call: TRBJ2-1
v_call: TRBV6-5
clone_size: once

cdr3_aa: CASSLASYSFVEQFF
j_call: TRBJ2-1
v_call: TRBV11-2
clone_size: .